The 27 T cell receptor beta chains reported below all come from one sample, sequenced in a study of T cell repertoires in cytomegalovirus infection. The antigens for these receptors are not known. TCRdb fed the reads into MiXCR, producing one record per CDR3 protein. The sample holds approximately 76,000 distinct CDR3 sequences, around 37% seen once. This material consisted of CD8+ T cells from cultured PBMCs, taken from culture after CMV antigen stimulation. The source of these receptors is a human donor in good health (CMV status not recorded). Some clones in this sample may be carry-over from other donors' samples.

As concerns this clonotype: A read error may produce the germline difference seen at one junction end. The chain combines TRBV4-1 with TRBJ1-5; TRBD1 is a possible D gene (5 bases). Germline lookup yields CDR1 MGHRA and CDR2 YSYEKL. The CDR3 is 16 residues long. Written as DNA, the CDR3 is TGTGCCAGCAGCCAACGCCGGACTGGGGGGAATCAGCCCCAGCATTTT. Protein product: CASSQRRTGGNQPQHF.

The CDR3 here is CASSLSSGSYEQYF. The CDR3 DNA sequence: TGTGCCAGCAGTTTATCATCCGGTTCCTACGAGCAGTACTTC. This chain links TRBV27 with TRBJ2-7; D gene uncertain. Germline V gives CDR1 MNHEY, CDR2 SMNVEV (reference sequence). CDR3 size: 14 residues. Deletions cut 0 bases from V and 1 base from J, with 7 bases between.

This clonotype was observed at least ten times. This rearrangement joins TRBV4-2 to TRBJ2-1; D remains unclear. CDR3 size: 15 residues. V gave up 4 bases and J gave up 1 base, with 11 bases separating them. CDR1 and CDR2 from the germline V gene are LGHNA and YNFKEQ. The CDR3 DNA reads TGTGCCAGCAGCCTAGGCGGTCTATCCTACAATGAGCAGTTCTTC. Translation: CASSLGGLSYNEQFF.

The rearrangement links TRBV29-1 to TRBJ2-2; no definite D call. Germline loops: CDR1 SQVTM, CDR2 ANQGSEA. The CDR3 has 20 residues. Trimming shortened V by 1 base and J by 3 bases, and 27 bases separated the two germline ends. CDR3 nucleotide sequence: TGCAGCGTTGAAGTCTATGTCGGCGGAAGGCGAAATGGGGACACCGGGGAGCTGTTTTTT. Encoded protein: CSVEVYVGGRRNGDTGELFF.

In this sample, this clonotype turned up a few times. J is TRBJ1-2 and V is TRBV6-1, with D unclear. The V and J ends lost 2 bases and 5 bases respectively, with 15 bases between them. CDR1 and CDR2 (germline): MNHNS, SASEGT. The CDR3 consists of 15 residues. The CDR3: CASSEKVSSRYGYTF. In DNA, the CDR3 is TGTGCCAGCAGTGAAAAAGTTAGCTCCCGATATGGCTACACCTTC.

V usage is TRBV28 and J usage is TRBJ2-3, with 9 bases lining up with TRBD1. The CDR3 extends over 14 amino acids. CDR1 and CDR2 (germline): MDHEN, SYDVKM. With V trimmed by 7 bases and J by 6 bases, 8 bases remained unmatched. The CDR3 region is CASNPGQGADTQYF. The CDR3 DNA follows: TGTGCCAGCAACCCGGGACAGGGCGCGGATACGCAGTATTTT. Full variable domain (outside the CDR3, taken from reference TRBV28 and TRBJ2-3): DVKVTQSSRYLVKRTGEKVFLECVQDMDHENMFWYRQDPGLGLRLIYFSYDVKMKEKGDIPEGYSVSREKKERFSLILESASTNQTSMYLCASNPGQGADTQYFGPGTRLTVL.

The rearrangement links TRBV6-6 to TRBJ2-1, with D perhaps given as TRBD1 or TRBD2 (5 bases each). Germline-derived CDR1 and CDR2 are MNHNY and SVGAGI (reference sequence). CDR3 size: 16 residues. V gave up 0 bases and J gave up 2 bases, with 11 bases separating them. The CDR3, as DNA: TGTGCCAGCAGTTACTCGAGTAGGGGACCCTACAATGAGCAGTTCTTC. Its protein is CASSYSSRGPYNEQFF.

The CDR3 nucleotides read TGTGCCAGCAGCTTAGGACAGGGGGCTAATCAGCCCCAGCATTTT. This sequence encodes CASSLGQGANQPQHF. The chain links TRBV13 to TRBJ1-5, with 9 positions matching TRBD1. The CDR3 totals 15 residues. Per germline, CDR1 PRHDT and CDR2 FYEKMQ (reference sequence). Trimming removed 0 bases from V and 4 bases from J; junction bases left unmatched: 1.

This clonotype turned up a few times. CDR3 sequence (DNA): TGTGCCAGCAGCCCAAGCGGGGCAGGAGACTACGAGCAGTACTTC. It is translated as CASSPSGAGDYEQYF. The rearrangement uses TRBV7-6 and TRBJ2-7, with TRBD2 matching 7 bases. This CDR3 spans 15 amino acids. Germline loops: CDR1 SGHVS, CDR2 FNYEAQ. V trimming: 5 bases; J trimming: 3 bases; junction bases outside the gene matches: 10.

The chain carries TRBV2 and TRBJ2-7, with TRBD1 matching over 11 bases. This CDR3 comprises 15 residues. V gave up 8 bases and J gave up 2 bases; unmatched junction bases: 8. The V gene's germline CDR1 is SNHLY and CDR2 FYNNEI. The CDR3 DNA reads TGTGCCAGCCAGATTTGGGACAGGGGGACCTACGAGCAGTACTTC. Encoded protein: CASQIWDRGTYEQYF. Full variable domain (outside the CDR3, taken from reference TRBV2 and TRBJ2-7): EPEVTQTPSHQVTQMGQEVILRCVPISNHLYFYWYRQILGQKVEFLVSFYNNEISEKSEIFDDQFSVERPDGSNFTLKIRSTKLEDSAMYFCASQIWDRGTYEQYFGPGTRLTVT.

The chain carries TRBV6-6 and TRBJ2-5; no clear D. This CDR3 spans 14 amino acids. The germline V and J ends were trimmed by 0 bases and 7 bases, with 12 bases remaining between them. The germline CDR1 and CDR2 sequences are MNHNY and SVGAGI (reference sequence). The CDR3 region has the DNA TGTGCCAGCAGTTACTCGCAGCCCGTCCCGACCCAGTACTTC. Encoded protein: CASSYSQPVPTQYF.

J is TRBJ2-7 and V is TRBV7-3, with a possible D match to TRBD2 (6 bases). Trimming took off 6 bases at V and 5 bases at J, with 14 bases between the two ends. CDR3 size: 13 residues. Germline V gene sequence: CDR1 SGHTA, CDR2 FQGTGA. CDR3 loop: CASRGPGDHEQYF. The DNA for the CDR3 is TGTGCCAGCAGAGGGCCGGGGGATCACGAGCAGTACTTC.

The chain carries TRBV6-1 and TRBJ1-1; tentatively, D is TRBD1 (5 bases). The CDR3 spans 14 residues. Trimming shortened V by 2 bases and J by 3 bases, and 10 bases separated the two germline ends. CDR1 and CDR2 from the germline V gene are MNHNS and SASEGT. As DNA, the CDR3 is TGTGCCAGCAGTGAACAGGGCCCTTACACTGAAGCTTTCTTT. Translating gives CASSEQGPYTEAFF.

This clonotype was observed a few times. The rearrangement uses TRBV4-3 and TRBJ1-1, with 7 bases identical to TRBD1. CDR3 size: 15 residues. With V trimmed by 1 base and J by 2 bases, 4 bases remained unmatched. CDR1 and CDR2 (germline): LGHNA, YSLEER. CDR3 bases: TGCGCCAGCAGCCAAGGGACAGGCAAAAACACTGAAGCTTTCTTT. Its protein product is CASSQGTGKNTEAFF.

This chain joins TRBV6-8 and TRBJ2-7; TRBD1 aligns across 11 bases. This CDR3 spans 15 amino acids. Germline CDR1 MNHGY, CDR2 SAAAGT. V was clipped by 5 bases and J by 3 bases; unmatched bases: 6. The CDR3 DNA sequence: TGTGCCAGCAGTACCGGTGGGACAGGGGGCTACGAGCAGTACTTC. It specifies CASSTGGTGGYEQYF.

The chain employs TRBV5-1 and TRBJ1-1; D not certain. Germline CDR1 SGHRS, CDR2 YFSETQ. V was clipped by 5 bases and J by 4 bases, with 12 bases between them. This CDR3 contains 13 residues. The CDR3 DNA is TGCGCCAGCAGTTACAAAGAGAGCACTGAAGCTTTCTTT. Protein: CASSYKESTEAFF.

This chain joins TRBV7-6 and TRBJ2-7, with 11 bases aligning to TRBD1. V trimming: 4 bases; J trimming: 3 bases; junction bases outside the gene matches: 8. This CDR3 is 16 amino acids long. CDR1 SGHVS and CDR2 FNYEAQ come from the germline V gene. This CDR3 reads CASSSWTGGYDYEQYF. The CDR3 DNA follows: TGTGCCAGCAGCTCATGGACAGGGGGCTATGACTACGAGCAGTACTTC.

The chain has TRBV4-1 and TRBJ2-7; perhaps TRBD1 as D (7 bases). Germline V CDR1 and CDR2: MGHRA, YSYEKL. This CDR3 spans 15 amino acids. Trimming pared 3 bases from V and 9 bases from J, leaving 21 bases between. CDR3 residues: CASSQSQGGLVGQYF. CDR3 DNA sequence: TGCGCCAGCAGCCAGAGTCAGGGGGGCTTGGTCGGGCAGTACTTC.

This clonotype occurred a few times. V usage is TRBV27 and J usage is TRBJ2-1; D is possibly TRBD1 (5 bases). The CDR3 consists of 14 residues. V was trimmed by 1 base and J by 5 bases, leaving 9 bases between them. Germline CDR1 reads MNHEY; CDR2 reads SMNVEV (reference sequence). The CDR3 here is CASSLWQGNNEQFF. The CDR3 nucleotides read TGTGCCAGCAGTTTATGGCAGGGCAACAATGAGCAGTTCTTC.

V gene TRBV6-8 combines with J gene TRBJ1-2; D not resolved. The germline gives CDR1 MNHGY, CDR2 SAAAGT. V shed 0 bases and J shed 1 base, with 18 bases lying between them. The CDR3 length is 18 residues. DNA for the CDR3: TGTGCCAGCAGTTACTCCCGTCAGGCGTGGGTCGATAACTATGGCTACACCTTC. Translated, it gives CASSYSRQAWVDNYGYTF.

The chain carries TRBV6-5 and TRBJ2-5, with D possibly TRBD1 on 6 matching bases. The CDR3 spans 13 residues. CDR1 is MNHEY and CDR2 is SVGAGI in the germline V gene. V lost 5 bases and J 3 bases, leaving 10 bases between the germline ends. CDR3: CASSRQAEETQYF. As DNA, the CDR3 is TGTGCCAGCAGTCGACAGGCTGAAGAGACCCAGTACTTC.

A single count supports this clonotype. Here the CDR3 DNA reads TGTGCCAGCAGTTACGGCAGTGAGCAGTTCTTC. It is translated as CASSYGSEQFF. The chain employs TRBV6-8 and TRBJ2-1; D unclear. V lost 2 bases to trimming and J lost 9 bases, with 5 bases between them. The germline V gene has CDR1 MNHGY and CDR2 SAAAGT. This CDR3 is 11 amino acids long.

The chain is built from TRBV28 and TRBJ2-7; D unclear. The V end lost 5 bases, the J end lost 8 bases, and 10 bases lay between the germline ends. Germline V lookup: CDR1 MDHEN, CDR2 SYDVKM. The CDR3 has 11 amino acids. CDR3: CASSPLRKQYF. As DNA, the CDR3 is TGTGCCAGCAGTCCCCTCCGCAAGCAGTACTTC.

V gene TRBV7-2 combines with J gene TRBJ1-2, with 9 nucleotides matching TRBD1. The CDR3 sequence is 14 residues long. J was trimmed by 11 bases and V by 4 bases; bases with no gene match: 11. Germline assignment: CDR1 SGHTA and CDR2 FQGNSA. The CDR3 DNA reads TGTGCCAGCAGCTCCCCGCGGGACAGGGTTAGTTACACCTTC. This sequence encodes CASSSPRDRVSYTF.

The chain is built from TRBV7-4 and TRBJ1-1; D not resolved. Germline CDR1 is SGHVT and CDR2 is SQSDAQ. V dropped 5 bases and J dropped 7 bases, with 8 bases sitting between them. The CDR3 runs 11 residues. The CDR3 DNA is TGTGCCAGCAGCATATCTCTTGAAGCTTTCTTT. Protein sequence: CASSISLEAFF.

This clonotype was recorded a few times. As DNA, the CDR3 is TGTGCCAGCAGTTACGACAGGGTGGTATATAGCAATCAGCCCCAGCATTTT. Translation gives CASSYDRVVYSNQPQHF. The chain recombines TRBV6-6 with TRBJ1-5; TRBD1 matches at 7 bases. Germline trimming cut 2 bases from V and 0 bases from J; bases unmatched to any gene: 7. The CDR3 is made up of 17 amino acids. The V gene's germline CDR1 is MNHNY and CDR2 SVGAGI (reference sequence).

The CDR3: CASSADRGYEQYF. CDR3 DNA sequence: TGCGCCAGCAGCGCCGACAGGGGATACGAGCAGTACTTC. The V gene is TRBV5-1, the J gene TRBJ2-7, with 8 bases matching TRBD1. Germline V gene data show CDR1 as SGHRS and CDR2 as YFSETQ. CDR3 length: 13 amino acids. J was trimmed by 4 bases and V by 4 bases; bases with no gene match: 4.